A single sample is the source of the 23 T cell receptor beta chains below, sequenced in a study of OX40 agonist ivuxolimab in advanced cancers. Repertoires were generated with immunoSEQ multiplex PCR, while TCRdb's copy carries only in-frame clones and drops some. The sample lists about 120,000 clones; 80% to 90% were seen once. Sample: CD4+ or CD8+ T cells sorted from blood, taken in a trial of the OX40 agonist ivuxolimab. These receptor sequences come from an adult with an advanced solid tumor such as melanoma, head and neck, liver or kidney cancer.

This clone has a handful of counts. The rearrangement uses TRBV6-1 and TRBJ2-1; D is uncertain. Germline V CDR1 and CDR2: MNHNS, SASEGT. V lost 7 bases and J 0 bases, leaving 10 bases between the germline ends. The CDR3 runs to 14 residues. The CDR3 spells CASKRAFSYNEQFF. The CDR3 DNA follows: TGTGCCAGCAAGAGAGCGTTCTCCTACAATGAGCAGTTCTTC.

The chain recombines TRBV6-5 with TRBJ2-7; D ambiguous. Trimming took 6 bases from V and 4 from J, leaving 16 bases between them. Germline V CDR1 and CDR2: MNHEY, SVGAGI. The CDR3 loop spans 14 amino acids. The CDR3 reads CASRPLGSRYEQYF. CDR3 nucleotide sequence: TGTGCCAGCAGACCCCTAGGCTCTAGGTACGAGCAGTACTTC.

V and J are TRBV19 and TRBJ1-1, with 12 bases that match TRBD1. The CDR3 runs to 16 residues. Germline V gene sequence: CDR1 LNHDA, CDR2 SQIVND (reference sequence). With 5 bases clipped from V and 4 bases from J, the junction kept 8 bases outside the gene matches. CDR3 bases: TGTGCCAGTAGTTTGGGACAGGGGGCCCTCCCCACTGAAGCTTTCTTT. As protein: CASSLGQGALPTEAFF.

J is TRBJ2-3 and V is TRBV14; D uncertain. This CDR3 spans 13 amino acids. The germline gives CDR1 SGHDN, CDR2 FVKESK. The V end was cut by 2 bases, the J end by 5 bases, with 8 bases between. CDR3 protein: CASSQFERDTQYF. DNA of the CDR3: TGTGCCAGCAGCCAATTCGAACGAGATACGCAGTATTTT.

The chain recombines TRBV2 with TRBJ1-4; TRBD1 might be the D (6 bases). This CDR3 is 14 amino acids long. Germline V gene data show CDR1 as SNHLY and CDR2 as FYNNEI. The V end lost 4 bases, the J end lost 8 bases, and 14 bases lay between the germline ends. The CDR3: CASSGRDQGEKLFF. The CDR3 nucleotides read TGTGCCAGCAGTGGCCGGGACCAGGGGGAAAAACTGTTTTTT. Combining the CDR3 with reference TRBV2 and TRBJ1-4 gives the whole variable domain EPEVTQTPSHQVTQMGQEVILRCVPISNHLYFYWYRQILGQKVEFLVSFYNNEISEKSEIFDDQFSVERPDGSNFTLKIRSTKLEDSAMYFCASSGRDQGEKLFFGSGTQLSVL.

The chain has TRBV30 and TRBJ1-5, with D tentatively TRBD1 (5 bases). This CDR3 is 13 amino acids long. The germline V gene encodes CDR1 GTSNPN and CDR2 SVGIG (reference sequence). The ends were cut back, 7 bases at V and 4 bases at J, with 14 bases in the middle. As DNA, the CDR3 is TGTGCCTCCTCCCGGGGGGGGAATCAGCCCCAGCATTTT. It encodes CASSRGGNQPQHF.

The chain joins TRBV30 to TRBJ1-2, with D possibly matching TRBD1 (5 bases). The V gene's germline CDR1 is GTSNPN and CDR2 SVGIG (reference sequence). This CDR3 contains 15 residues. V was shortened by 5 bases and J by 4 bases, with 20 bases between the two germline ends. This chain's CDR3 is CAWGPYGRATYGYTF. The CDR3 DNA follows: TGTGCCTGGGGCCCTTACGGCAGGGCTACCTATGGCTACACCTTC.

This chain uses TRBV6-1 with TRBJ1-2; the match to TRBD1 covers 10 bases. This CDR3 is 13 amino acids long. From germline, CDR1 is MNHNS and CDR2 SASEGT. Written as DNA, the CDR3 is TGTGAGACAGGGGGCGCGGAGAACTATGGCTACACCTTC. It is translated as CETGGAENYGYTF.

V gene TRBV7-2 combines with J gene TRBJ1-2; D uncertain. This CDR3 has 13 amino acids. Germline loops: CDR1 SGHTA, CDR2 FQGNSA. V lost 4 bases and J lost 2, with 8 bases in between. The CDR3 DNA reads TGTGCCAGCAGCTCCCCTCAAAACTATGGCTACACCTTC. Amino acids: CASSSPQNYGYTF.

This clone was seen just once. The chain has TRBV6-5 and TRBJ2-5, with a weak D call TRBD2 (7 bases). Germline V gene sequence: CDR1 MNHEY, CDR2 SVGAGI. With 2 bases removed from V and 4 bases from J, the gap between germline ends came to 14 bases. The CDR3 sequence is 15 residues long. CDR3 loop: CASSYTGGEGETQYF. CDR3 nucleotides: TGTGCCAGCAGTTACACGGGGGGCGAAGGAGAGACCCAGTACTTC.

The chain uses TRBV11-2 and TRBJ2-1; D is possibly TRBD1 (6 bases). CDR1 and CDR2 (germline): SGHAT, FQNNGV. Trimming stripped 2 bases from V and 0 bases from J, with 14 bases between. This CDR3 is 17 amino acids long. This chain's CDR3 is CASSLTQGPFSYNEQFF. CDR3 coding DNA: TGTGCCAGCAGCTTAACGCAGGGGCCATTCTCCTACAATGAGCAGTTCTTC.

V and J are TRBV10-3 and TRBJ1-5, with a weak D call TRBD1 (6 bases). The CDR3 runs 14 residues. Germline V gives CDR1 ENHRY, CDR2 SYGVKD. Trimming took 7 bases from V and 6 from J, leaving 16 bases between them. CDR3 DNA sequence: TGTGCCATCACCGCAGGGGAGAGGAGTCAGCCCCAGCATTTT. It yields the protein CAITAGERSQPQHF.

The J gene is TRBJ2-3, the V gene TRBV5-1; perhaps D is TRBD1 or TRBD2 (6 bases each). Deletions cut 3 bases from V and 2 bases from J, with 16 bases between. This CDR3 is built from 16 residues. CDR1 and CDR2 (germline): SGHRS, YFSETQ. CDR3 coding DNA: TGCGCCAGCAGCTGGGGGTCGGGGGCGAACACAGATACGCAGTATTTT. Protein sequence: CASSWGSGANTDTQYF. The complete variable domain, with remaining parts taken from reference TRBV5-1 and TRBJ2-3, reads KAGVTQTPRYLIKTRGQQVTLSCSPISGHRSVSWYQQTPGQGLQFLFEYFSETQRNKGNFPGRFSGRQFSNSRSEMNVSTLELGDSALYLCASSWGSGANTDTQYFGPGTRLTVL.

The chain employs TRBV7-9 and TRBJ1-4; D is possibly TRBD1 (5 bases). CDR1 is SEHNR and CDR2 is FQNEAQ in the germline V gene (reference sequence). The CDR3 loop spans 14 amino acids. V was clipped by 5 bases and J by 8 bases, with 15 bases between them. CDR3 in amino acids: CASSQMGGSEKLFF. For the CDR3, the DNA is TGTGCCAGCAGCCAAATGGGGGGGAGCGAAAAACTGTTTTTT.

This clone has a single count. For the CDR3, the DNA is TGTGCCACCAGCAGGGGAAGCCAGGGTGGGAACACCATATATTTT. This sequence encodes CATSRGSQGGNTIYF. This chain links TRBV15 with TRBJ1-3, with D tentatively TRBD1 (5 bases). The germline V gene encodes CDR1 LNHNV and CDR2 YYDKDF (reference sequence). The CDR3 spans 15 residues. Trimming removed 3 bases at V and 7 bases at J, with 16 bases between.

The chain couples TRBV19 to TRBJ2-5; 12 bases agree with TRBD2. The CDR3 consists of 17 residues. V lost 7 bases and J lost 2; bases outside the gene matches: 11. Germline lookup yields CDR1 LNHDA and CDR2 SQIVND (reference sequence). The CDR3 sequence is CASTPSRLAGAQETQYF. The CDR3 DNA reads TGTGCCAGTACCCCGTCCCGACTAGCGGGGGCACAAGAGACCCAGTACTTC.

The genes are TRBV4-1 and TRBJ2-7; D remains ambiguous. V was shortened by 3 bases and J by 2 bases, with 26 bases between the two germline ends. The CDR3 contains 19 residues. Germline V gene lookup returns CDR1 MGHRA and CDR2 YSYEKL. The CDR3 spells CASSQVGGRSRGSPYEQYF. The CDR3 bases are TGCGCCAGCAGCCAGGTGGGCGGTCGGAGCCGAGGAAGCCCCTACGAGCAGTACTTC.

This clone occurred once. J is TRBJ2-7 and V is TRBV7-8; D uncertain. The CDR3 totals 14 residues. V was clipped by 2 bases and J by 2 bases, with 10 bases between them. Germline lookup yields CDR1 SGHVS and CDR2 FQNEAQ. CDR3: CASSLYVGTYEQYF. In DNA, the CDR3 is TGTGCCAGCAGCTTATACGTGGGGACCTACGAGCAGTACTTC.

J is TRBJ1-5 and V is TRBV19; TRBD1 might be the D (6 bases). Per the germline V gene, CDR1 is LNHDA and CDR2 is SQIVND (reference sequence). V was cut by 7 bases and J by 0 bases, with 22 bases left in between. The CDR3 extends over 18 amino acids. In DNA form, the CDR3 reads TGTGCCAGTAAGAAGGGGTTGACAGGACGTTATAGCAATCAGCCCCAGCATTTT. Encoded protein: CASKKGLTGRYSNQPQHF.

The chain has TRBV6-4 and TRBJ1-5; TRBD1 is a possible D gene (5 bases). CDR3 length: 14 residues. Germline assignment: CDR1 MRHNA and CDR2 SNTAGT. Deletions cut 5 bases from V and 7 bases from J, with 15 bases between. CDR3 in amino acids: CASSPWGSGQPQHF. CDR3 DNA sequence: TGTGCCAGCAGTCCATGGGGGAGCGGACAGCCCCAGCATTTT.

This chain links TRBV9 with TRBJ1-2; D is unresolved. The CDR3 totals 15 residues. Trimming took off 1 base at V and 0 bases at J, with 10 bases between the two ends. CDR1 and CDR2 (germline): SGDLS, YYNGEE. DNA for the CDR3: TGTGCCAGCAGCGTACGGGAAACCACTAACTATGGCTACACCTTC. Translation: CASSVRETTNYGYTF. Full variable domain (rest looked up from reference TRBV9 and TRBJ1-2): DSGVTQTPKHLITATGQRVTLRCSPRSGDLSVYWYQQSLDQGLQFLIQYYNGEERAKGNILERFSAQQFPDLHSELNLSSLELGDSALYFCASSVRETTNYGYTFGSGTRLTVV.

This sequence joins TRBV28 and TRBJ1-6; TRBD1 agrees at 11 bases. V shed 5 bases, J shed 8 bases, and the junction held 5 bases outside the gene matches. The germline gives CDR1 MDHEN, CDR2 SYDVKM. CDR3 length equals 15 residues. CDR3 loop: CASSRGDRGDSPLHF. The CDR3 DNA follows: TGTGCCAGCAGTAGGGGGGACAGGGGGGATTCACCCCTCCACTTT.

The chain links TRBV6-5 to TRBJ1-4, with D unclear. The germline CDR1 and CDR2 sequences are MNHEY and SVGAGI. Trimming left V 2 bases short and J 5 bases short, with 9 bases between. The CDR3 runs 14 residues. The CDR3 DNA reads TGTGCCAGCAGTTACGGGTCTGGGAATGAAAAACTGTTTTTT. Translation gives CASSYGSGNEKLFF.